This TCR beta chain was sequenced for a study of T cells in Graves' hyperthyroidism and ophthalmopathy. Exclusion of patients followed from uncontrolled infection, other autoimmune disease, pregnancy or lactation. Notes on the study in general: Ophthalmopathy prediction by the model preceded onset by a median about 6.8 months.

RNA transcripts were the template for amplifying TCR beta CDR3 regions. An initial round of RT-PCR targeting the TCR CDR3 relied on the HTBI primer set. TCRdb re-derived calls from the multiplex PCR reads in MiXCR, one entry per CDR3 protein. The data show roughly 660,000 distinct CDR3 sequences, with roughly 17% seen just once and around 15% held by the top ten. Concerning this clonotype: Its cognate antigen is unknown.

Unmatched junction bases numbered 6, after V lost 5 bases and J lost 7 bases. Per the germline V gene, CDR1 is SGHTA and CDR2 is FQGNSA. CDR3 length equals 14 residues. This chain joins TRBV7-2 and TRBJ2-4; 9 bases agree with TRBD1. This receptor was taken from a man aged 50-59 years with Graves' hyperthyroidism. The sample consisted of blood. For the CDR3, the DNA is TGTGCCAGCAGCACAAACAGGGGGCCGAACATTCAGTACTTC. Amino acid sequence: CASSTNRGPNIQYF.